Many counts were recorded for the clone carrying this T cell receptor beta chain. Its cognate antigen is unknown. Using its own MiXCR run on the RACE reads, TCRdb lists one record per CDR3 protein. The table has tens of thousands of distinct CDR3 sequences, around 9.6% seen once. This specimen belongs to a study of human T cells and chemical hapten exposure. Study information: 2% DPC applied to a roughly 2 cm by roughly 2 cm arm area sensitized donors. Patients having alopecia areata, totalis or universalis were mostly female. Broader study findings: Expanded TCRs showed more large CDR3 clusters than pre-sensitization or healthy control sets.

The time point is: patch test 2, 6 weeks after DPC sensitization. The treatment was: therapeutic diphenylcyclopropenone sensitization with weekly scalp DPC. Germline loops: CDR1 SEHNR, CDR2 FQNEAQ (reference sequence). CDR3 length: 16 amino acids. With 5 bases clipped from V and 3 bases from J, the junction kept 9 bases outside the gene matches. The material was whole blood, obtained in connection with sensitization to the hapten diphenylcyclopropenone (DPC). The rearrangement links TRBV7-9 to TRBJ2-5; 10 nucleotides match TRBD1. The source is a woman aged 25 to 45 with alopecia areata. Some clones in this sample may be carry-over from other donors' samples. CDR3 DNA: TGTGCCAGCAGCCCCTCAGGACAGGGGGAAGAAGAGACCCAGTACTTC. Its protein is CASSPSGQGEEETQYF.